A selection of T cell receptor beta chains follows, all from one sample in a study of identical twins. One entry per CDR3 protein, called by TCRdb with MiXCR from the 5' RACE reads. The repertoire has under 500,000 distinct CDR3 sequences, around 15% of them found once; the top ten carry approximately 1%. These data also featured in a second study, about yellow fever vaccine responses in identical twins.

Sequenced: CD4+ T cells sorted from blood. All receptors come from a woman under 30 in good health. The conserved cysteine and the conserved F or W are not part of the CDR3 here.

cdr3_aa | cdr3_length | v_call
ASSEGPPDTQY | 11 | TRBV6-1
ASSSRLAGANLPDNEQF | 17 | TRBV5-1
ASIPGGALTEAF | 12 | TRBV6-1
ASSYGEGDRGYT | 12 | TRBV6-5
ASSGTPSYEQY | 11 | TRBV25-1
ASSPRPGSSSYEQY | 14 | TRBV7-2
ASSLGEGRAETQY | 13 | TRBV7-2
SASLQRGPGQETQY | 14 | TRBV20-1
ASSPDRKNNEQF | 12 | TRBV18
ASRDWDSNQPQH | 12 | TRBV27
SARFPGTDTQY | 11 | TRBV20-1
SVLLAGGQETQY | 12 | TRBV29-1
ASSRGLSTDTQY | 12 | TRBV4-3
ASSFSGTTEAF | 11 | TRBV12-3/TRBV12-4
ASSPGRAASTDTQY | 14 | TRBV11-3
ASSQEGTDQF | 10 | TRBV18
SARGGHSYEQY | 11 | TRBV20-1
AISPGGQGYQETQY | 14 | TRBV10-3
ASSQQQGSYNSPLH | 14 | TRBV3-1
ASSQKEVGGGETQY | 14 | TRBV3-1